The present TCR beta chain was sequenced within a study of blood T cells in healthy people across ages. Study-wide results and limits: It was the long-lived donors that had more naive CD4+ cells and higher diversity than aged donors. Reliance upon unsorted PBMCs precluded definitive naive versus antigen-experienced comparison.

Germline V gene data show CDR1 as SNHLY and CDR2 as FYNNEI. CDR3 length equals 15 residues. With 1 base removed from V and 2 bases from J, the gap between germline ends came to 10 bases. This clonotype appeared a few times. Its cognate antigen is unknown. Healthy Caucasians from Russia aged roughly 6 to 100 served as donors. Peripheral blood from each donor was collected in a volume of about 10 milliliters. Then a second PCR, running about 7 to 11 cycles, was carried out with a sample-barcoded 5' primer and a J-beta primer mix. TCRdb processed the 5' RACE reads anew with MiXCR; each CDR3 protein has one entry. This table has over 1,500,000 distinct CDR3 sequences, approximately 40% appearing once.

The rearrangement links TRBV2 to TRBJ2-3; no clear D. The sample was blood. This TCR derives from a human donor in good health. The CDR3 DNA is TGTGCCAGCAGTGAAGGGGCTATCACCACAGATACGCAGTATTTT. It is translated as CASSEGAITTDTQYF.